This paragraph covers one T cell receptor beta chain sequence. Its target is not known. This sample stems from a study of T cell responses to AZD1222 COVID-19 vaccine. Study-level results: Females outnumbered males among donors, who were mostly white British; clonal diversity was possibly underestimated.

Method: immunoSEQ multiplex PCR; TCRdb's copy keeps in-frame clones and lacks some. This table has about 140,000 clones, over 90% appearing once. Second-dose intervals near 4 or 12 weeks were combined. CDR1 is MGHDK and CDR2 is SYGVNS in the germline V gene. The trim removed 1 base at V and 5 bases at J, leaving 5 bases unmatched. This CDR3 is 15 amino acids long. The chain links TRBV25-1 to TRBJ2-1; 7 nucleotides match TRBD2. This specimen consisted of peripheral blood, obtained 28 days after the second AZD1222 dose. The clonotype originates from an adult who received the AZD1222 COVID-19 vaccine. The CDR3 reads CASSESPGGHNEQFF. The CDR3 DNA reads TGTGCCAGCAGTGAATCCCCGGGAGGCCACAATGAGCAGTTCTTC.